This TCR beta chain emerged from a study of cytomegalovirus exposure and HLA in healthy donors. Whole-study context: A preliminary data release comprised around 90 million unique TCRs obtained from HLA-typed donors. Study results and caveats: There was a cluster of highly shared sequence variants that was likely a sequencing artifact.

Germline V gene lookup returns CDR1 KGHSH and CDR2 LQKENI. Trimming at V came to 6 bases and at J to 6 bases, leaving 12 bases not matched to a gene. This CDR3 region has 15 residues. Details on this clone: Antigen: not known.

PCR involved 60 Vbeta and 13 Jbeta primers. Only in-frame clones appear in the TCRdb table, and some are missing; sequencing was by immunoSEQ multiplex PCR. The data hold about 200,000 clones, with roughly 77% observed a single time. The clonotype comes from a male donor in good health and CMV-seropositive. The chain is built from TRBV18 and TRBJ2-3; TRBD1 agrees at 7 bases. Sequencing was done on a sample of PBMCs. CDR3 amino acids: CASSSMTGPLDTQYF. CDR3 bases: TGTGCCAGCTCGTCCATGACAGGGCCCTTGGATACGCAGTATTTT.